This is a list of T cell receptor beta chains from one sample in a study of T cell responses to AZD1222 COVID-19 vaccine. The protocol was immunoSEQ multiplex PCR, while the TCRdb copy is restricted to in-frame clones and leaves out a portion. Found here are more than 140,000 clones, roughly 89% of them singletons; the top ten hold roughly 5%. Material: peripheral blood, obtained on day 0 of AZD1222 vaccination. Receptor source: an adult in good health. Each CDR3 is given with its conserved first and last residue. Each record gives: J gene, clone size, V gene, D gene, CDR3 protein, CDR3 DNA. A D gene is named only where the DNA matches it firmly. Expanded clones get a size class; other rows say once, few or many, or leave the size out.

TRBJ2-1	NA	TRBV7-9	NA	CASSLPGSSYNEQFF	TGTGCCAGCAGCTTGCCGGGAAGCTCCTACAATGAGCAGTTCTTC
TRBJ2-1	NA	TRBV9	TRBD2	CASSEGTSGGASEQFF	TGTGCCAGCAGCGAGGGGACTAGCGGGGGGGCAAGTGAGCAGTTCTTC
TRBJ2-7	NA	TRBV5-6	NA	CARASRTYEQYF	TGTGCCAGAGCCTCGAGAACCTACGAGCAGTACTTC
TRBJ1-4	NA	TRBV13	NA	CASSLGRDRYEKLFF	TGTGCCAGCAGCTTAGGTCGAGACAGATATGAAAAACTGTTTTTT
TRBJ1-2	NA	TRBV24-1	NA	CATSDGLSGSTGYTF	TGTGCCACCAGTGACGGTTTATCAGGGAGTACTGGCTACACCTTC
TRBJ2-2	NA	TRBV18	NA	CASSPGRRNTGELFF	TGTGCCAGCTCACCGGGCAGGAGGAACACCGGGGAGCTGTTTTTT
TRBJ2-7	NA	TRBV5-1	TRBD2	CASSLGLAGGMYEQYF	TGCGCCAGCAGCTTGGGGCTAGCGGGAGGGATGTACGAGCAGTACTTC
TRBJ1-5	NA	TRBV28	TRBD1	CASSGSGTGGFRPQHF	TGTGCCAGCAGTGGGTCCGGGACAGGGGGTTTTCGGCCCCAGCATTTT
TRBJ1-1	NA	TRBV18	TRBD1	CASSPGTGNTEAFF	TGTGCCAGCTCACCCGGGACAGGAAACACTGAAGCTTTCTTT
TRBJ1-1	NA	TRBV2	NA	CASRSRQNTEAFF	TGTGCCAGCAGGAGCAGACAGAACACTGAAGCTTTCTTT
TRBJ2-7	NA	TRBV6-2/TRBV6-3	NA	CASSSPGSYEQYF	TGTGCCAGCAGTTCCCCGGGTTCCTACGAGCAGTACTTC
TRBJ2-2	NA	TRBV19	TRBD2	CASSIRGLVSHGELFF	TGTGCCAGTAGTATAAGGGGACTAGTAAGTCACGGGGAGCTGTTTTTT
TRBJ1-6	NA	TRBV28	NA	CASRTVYNSPLHF	TGTGCCAGCCGGACAGTCTATAATTCACCCCTCCACTTT
TRBJ1-5	NA	TRBV27	TRBD1	CQVAGTGDYSNQPQHF	TGTCAGGTAGCGGGGACAGGGGACTATAGCAATCAGCCCCAGCATTTT
TRBJ2-1	NA	TRBV9	NA	CASSSPPGEQFF	TGTGCCAGCTCCAGTCCCCCGGGTGAGCAGTTCTTC
TRBJ2-7	NA	TRBV5-4	NA	CASSPRGSSYEQYF	TGTGCCAGCAGCCCTAGAGGATCCTCCTACGAGCAGTACTTC
TRBJ2-1	NA	TRBV3-1/TRBV3-2	NA	CASSQDVGRIYNEQFF	TGTGCCAGCAGCCAAGATGTTGGGAGGATCTACAATGAGCAGTTCTTC
TRBJ1-6	NA	TRBV7-6	TRBD1	CASSEQDRANSPLHF	TGTGCCAGCAGCGAACAAGACAGGGCTAATTCACCCCTCCACTTT
TRBJ2-7	once	TRBV19	TRBD2	CASTPSASGGYEQYF	TGTGCCAGTACTCCCTCCGCTAGCGGAGGCTACGAGCAGTACTTC
TRBJ1-4	NA	TRBV13	NA	CASSLDRSGGGKLFF	TGTGCCAGCAGCTTAGACCGGAGCGGCGGGGGAAAACTGTTTTTT
TRBJ2-1	NA	TRBV7-3	NA	CASSLIPGLGNEQFF	TGTGCCAGCAGCTTGATCCCGGGCCTAGGGAATGAGCAGTTCTTC
TRBJ2-3	NA	TRBV10-3	TRBD2	CAISGSTAGGGTDTQYF	TGTGCCATCAGTGGAAGTACCGCGGGAGGGGGCACAGATACGCAGTATTTT
TRBJ1-3	once	TRBV12-3/TRBV12-4	NA	CASSLTGNTIYF	TGTGCCAGCTCATTAACAGGAAACACCATATATTTT
TRBJ1-4	NA	TRBV18	NA	CASSPGQRTTNEKLFF	TGTGCCAGCTCACCTGGACAGCGTACAACTAATGAAAAACTGTTTTTT
TRBJ1-2	NA	TRBV7-2	NA	CASSPNGVYGYTF	TGTGCCAGCAGCCCAAACGGGGTCTATGGCTACACCTTC